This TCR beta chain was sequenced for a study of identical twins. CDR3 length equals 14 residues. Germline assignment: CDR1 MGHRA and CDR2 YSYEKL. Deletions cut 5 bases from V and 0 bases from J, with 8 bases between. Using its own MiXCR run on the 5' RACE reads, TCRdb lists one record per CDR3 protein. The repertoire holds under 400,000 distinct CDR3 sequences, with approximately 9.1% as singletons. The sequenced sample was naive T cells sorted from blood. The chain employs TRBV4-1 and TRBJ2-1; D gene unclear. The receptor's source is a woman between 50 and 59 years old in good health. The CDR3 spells CASSFQLSYNEQFF. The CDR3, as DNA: TGCGCCAGCAGCTTCCAGCTCTCCTACAATGAGCAGTTCTTC.